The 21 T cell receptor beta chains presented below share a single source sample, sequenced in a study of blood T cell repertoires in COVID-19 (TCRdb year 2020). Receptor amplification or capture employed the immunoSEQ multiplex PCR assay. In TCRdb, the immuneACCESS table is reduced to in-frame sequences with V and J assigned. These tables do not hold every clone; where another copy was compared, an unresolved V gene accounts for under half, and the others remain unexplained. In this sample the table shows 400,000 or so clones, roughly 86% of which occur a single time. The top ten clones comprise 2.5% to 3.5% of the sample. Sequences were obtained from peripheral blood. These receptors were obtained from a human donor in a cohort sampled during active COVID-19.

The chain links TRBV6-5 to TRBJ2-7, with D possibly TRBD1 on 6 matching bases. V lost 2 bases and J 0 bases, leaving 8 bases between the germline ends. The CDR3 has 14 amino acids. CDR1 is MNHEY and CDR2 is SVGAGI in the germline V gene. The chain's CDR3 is CASSYGQISYEQYF. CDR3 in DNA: TGTGCCAGCAGTTACGGACAGATCTCCTACGAGCAGTACTTC.

CDR3 amino acids: CATSEAGAYEQYF. The DNA for the CDR3 is TGTGCCACCAGTGAGGCCGGAGCCTACGAGCAGTACTTC. This rearrangement joins TRBV24-1 to TRBJ2-7, with D unclear. Germline-derived CDR1 and CDR2 are KGHDR and SFDVKD. The length of the CDR3 is 13 residues. Trimming cost V 4 bases and J 2 bases, with 8 bases left between them.

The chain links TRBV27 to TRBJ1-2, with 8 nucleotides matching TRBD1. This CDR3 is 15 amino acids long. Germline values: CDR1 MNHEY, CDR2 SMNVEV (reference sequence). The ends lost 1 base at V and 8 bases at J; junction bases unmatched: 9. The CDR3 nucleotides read TGTGCCAGCAGTTTATACGGCAGGGGGCGGAAGGGCTACACCTTC. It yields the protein CASSLYGRGRKGYTF.

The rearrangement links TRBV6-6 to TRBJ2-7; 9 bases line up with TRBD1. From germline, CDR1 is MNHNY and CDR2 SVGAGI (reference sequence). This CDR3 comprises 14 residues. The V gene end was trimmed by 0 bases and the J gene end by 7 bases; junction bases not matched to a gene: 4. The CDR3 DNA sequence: TGTGCCAGCAGTTACTCCGGGACAGGGCGGGAGCAGTACTTC. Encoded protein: CASSYSGTGREQYF.

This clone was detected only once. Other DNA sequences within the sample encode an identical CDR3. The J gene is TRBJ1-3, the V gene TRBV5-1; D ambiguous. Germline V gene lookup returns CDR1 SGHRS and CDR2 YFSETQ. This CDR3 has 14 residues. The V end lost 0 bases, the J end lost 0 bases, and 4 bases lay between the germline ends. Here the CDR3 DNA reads TGCGCCAGCAGCTTGGGGAGCTCTGGAAACACCATATATTTT. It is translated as CASSLGSSGNTIYF.

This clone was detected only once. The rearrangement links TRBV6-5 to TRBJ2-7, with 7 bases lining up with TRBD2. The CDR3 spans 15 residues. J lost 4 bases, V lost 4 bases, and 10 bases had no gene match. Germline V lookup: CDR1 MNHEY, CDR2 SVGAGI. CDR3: CASSSEGLAEYEQYF. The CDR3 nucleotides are TGTGCCAGCAGTTCGGAGGGGCTAGCGGAATACGAGCAGTACTTC.

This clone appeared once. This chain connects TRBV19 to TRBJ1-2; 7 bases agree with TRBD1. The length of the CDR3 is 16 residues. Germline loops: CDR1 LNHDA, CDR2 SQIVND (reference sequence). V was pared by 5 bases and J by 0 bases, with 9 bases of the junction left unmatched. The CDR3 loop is CASSLYRGQTNYGYTF. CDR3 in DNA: TGTGCCAGTAGTCTATACAGGGGACAAACTAACTATGGCTACACCTTC.

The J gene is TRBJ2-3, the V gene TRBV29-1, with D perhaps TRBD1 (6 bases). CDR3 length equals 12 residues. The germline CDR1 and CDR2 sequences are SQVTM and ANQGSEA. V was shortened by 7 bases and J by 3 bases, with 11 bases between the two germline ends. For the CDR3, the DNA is TGCAGCGGCCGAACAGGGACAGATACGCAGTATTTT. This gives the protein CSGRTGTDTQYF.

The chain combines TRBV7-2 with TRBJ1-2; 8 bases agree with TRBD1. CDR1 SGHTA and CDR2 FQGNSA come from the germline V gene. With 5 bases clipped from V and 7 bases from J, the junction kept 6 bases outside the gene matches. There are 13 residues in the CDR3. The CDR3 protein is CASSTWTGSGYTF. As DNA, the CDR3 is TGTGCCAGCAGCACCTGGACAGGGTCTGGCTACACCTTC.

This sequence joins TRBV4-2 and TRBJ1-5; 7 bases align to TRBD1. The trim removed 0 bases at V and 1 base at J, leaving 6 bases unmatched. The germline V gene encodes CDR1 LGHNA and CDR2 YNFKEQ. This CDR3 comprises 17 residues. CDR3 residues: CASSQEAGTESNQPQHF. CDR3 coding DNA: TGTGCCAGCAGCCAAGAGGCCGGGACAGAAAGCAATCAGCCCCAGCATTTT.

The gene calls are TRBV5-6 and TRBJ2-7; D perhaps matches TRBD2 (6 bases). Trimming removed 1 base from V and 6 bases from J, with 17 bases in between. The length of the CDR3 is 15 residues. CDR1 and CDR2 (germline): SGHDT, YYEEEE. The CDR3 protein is CASSLKPGHGGEQYF. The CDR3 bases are TGTGCCAGCAGCTTGAAGCCGGGCCACGGGGGCGAGCAGTACTTC.

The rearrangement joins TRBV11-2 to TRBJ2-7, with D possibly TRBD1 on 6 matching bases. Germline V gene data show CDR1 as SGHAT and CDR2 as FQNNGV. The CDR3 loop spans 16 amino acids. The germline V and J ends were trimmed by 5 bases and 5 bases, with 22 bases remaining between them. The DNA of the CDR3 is TGTGCCAGCAGCCCTAGGACAGCCCTCGGGTATAACGAGCAGTACTTC. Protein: CASSPRTALGYNEQYF. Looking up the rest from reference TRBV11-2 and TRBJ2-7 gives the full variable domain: EAGVAQSPRYKIIEKRQSVAFWCNPISGHATLYWYQQILGQGPKLLIQFQNNGVVDDSQLPKDRFSAERLKGVDSTLKIQPAKLEDSAVYLCASSPRTALGYNEQYFGPGTRLTVT.

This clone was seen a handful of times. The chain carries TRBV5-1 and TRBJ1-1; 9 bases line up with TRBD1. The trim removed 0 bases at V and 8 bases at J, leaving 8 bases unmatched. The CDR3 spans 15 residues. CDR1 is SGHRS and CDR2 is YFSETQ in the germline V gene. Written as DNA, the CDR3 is TGCGCCAGCAGCTTGGCCCCACAGGGGGCGGACGAAGCTTTCTTT. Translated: CASSLAPQGADEAFF.

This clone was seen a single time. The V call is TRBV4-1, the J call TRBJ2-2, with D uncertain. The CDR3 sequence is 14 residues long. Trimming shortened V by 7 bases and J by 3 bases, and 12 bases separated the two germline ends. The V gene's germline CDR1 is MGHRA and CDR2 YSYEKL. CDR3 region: CASTPRSDTGELFF. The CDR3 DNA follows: TGCGCCAGCACCCCCCGCAGTGACACCGGGGAGCTGTTTTTT.

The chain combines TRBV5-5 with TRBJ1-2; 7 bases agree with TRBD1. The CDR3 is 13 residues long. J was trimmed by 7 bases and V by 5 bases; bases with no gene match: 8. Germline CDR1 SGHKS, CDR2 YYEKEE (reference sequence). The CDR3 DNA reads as TGTGCCAGCAGTCCGAGGGGGCTGAGTGGCTACACCTTC. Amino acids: CASSPRGLSGYTF.

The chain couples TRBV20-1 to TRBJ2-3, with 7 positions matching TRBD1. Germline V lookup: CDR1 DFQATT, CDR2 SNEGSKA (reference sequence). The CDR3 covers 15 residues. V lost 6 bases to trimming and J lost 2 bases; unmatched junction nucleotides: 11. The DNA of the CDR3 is TGCAGTGCCAGTAGGGGGCGGATTTACACAGATACGCAGTATTTT. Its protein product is CSASRGRIYTDTQYF.

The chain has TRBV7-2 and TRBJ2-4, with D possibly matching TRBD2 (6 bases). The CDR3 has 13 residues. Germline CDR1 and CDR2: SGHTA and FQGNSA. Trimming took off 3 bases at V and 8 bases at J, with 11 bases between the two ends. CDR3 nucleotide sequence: TGTGCCAGCAGCTTTCAGCGGGCGGACATTCAGTACTTC. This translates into CASSFQRADIQYF.

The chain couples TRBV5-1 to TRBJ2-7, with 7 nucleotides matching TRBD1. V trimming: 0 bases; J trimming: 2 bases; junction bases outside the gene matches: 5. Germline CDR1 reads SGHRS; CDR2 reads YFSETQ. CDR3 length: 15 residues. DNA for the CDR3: TGCGCCAGCAGCTTGGCCGGGACAGATACCTACGAGCAGTACTTC. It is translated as CASSLAGTDTYEQYF.

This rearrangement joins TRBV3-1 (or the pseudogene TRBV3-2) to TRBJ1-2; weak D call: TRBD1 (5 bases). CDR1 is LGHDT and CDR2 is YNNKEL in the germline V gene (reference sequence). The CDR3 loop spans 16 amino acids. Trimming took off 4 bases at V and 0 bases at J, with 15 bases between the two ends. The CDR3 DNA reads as TGTGCCAGCAGCCTCCGGGGGGGACGGACTAACTATGGCTACACCTTC. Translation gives CASSLRGGRTNYGYTF.

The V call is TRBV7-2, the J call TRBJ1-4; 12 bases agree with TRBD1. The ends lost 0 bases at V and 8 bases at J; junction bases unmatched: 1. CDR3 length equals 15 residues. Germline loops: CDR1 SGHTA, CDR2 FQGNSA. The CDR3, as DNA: TGTGCCAGCAGCTTAGCCGGGACAGGGGGCGAAAAACTGTTTTTT. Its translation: CASSLAGTGGEKLFF.

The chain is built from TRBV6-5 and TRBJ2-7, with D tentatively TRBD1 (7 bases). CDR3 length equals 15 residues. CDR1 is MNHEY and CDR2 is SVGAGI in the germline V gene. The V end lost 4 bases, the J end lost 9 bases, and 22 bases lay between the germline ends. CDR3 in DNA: TGTGCCAGCAGTTCCTCAGGACAGGAGGGGATAGGGCAGTACTTC. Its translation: CASSSSGQEGIGQYF.